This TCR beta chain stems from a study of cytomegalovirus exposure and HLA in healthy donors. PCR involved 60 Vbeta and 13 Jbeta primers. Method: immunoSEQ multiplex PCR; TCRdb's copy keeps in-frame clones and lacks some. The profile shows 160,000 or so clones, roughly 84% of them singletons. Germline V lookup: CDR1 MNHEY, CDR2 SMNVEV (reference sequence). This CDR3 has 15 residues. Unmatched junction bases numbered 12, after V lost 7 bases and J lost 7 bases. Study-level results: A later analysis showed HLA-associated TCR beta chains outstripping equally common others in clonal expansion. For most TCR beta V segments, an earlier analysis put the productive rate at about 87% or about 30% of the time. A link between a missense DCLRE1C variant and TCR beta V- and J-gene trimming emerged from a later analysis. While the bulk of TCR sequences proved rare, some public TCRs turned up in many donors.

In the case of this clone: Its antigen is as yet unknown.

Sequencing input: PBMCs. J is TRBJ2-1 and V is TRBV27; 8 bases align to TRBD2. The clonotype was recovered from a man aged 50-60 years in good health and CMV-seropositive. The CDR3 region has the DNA TGTGCCAGCACCCGTGCGGGGGGCGCCCGTAATGAGCAGTTCTTC. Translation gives CASTRAGGARNEQFF.